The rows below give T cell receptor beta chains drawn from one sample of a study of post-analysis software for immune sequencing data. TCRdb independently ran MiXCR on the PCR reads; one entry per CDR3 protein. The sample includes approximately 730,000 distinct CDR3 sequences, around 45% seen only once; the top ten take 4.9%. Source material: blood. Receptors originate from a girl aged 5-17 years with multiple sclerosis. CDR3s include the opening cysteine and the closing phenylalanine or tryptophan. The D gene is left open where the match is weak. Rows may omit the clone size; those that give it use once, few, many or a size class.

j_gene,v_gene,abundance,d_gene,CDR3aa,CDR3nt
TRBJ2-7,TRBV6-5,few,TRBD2,CASSLLAGGPGEQYF,TGTGCCAGCAGTTTATTAGCGGGAGGGCCGGGTGAGCAGTACTTC
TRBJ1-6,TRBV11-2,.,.,CASSSLLETVDSPLHF,TGTGCCAGCAGCTCCCTCCTAGAGACAGTAGATTCACCCCTCCACTTT
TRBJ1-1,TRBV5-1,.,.,CASSFMGSEANTEAFF,TGCGCCAGCAGCTTTATGGGGTCGGAGGCGAACACTGAAGCTTTCTTT
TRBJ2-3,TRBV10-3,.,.,CASLEGGSADTQYF,TGTGCCTCACTCGAAGGGGGGAGCGCAGATACGCAGTATTTT
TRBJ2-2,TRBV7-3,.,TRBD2,CASSLTSGTTGELFF,TGTGCCAGCAGCTTGACTAGCGGGACAACCGGGGAGCTGTTTTTT
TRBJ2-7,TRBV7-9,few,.,CASSPIATYEQYF,TGTGCCAGCAGCCCGATAGCGACCTACGAGCAGTACTTC
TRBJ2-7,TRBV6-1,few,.,CASSVLDSYEQYF,TGTGCCAGCAGTGTCCTGGACAGCTACGAGCAGTACTTC
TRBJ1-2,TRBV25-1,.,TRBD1,CASSRLTGVRGYTF,TGTGCCAGCAGCCGCTTAACAGGGGTGAGGGGCTACACCTTC
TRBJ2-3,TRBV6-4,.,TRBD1,CASSPTTGGGTDTQYF,TGTGCCAGCAGTCCTACGACAGGGGGCGGCACAGATACGCAGTATTTT
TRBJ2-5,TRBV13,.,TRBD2,CASSLGLKVAGGPRETQYF,TGTGCCAGCAGCTTAGGCCTTAAGGTAGCGGGAGGGCCAAGGGAGACCCAGTACTTC
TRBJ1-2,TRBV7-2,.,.,CASSLESGSCGYTF,TGTGCCAGCAGCTTAGAGTCAGGGTCCTGTGGCTACACCTTC
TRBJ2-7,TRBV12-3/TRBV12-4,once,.,CASSLGLASSYNEQYF,TGTGCCAGCAGTCTCGGGCTAGCCAGCTCCTACAATGAGCAGTACTTC
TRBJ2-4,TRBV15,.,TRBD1,CATSRHRGGDLLEAKNIQYF,TGTGCCACCAGCAGGCACAGGGGTGGGGATCTGTTGGAAGCCAAAAACATTCAGTACTTC
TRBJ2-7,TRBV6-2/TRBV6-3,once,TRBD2,CASIASGTWSQYF,TGTGCCAGCATTGCTAGCGGAACATGGTCCCAGTACTTC
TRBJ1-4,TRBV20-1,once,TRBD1,CSARGPRDRDGKLFF,TGCAGTGCTAGAGGCCCGCGGGACAGGGATGGAAAACTGTTTTTT
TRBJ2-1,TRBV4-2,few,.,CASSQELATTNEQFF,TGTGCCAGCAGCCAAGAACTTGCTACCACCAATGAGCAGTTCTTC
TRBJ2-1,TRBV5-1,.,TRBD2,CASSLVPGLAGINEQFF,TGCGCCAGCAGCTTGGTGCCCGGACTAGCGGGCATCAATGAGCAGTTCTTC
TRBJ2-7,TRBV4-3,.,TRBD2,CASSQEFSGRGYNEQYF,TGCGCCAGCAGCCAAGAATTCTCCGGGAGGGGCTACAATGAGCAGTACTTC
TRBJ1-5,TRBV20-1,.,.,CSARKASLKPGQPQHF,TGCAGTGCTAGAAAGGCCAGCCTCAAACCCGGACAGCCCCAGCATTTT
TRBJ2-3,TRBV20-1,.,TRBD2,CSPEGGRISTDTQYF,TGCAGCCCCGAAGGCGGGAGGATTAGCACAGATACGCAGTATTTT
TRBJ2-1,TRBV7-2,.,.,CASQRNRVNNEQFF,TGTGCCAGCCAGCGTAACAGGGTGAACAATGAGCAGTTCTTC
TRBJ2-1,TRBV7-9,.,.,CASFSEWGYNEQFF,TGTGCCAGCTTCAGCGAGTGGGGGTACAATGAGCAGTTCTTC